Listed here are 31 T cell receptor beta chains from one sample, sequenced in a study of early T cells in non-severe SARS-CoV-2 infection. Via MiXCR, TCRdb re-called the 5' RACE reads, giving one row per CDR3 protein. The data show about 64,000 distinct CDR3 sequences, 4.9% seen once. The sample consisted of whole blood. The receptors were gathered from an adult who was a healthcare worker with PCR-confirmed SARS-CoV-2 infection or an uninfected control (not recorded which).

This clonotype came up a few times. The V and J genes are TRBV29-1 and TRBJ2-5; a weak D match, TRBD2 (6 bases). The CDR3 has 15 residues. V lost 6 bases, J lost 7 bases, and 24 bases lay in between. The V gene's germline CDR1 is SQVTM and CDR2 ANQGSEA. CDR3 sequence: CSVGLALTPAGTQYF. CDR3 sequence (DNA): TGCAGCGTGGGTCTAGCGCTAACTCCCGCGGGGACCCAGTACTTC. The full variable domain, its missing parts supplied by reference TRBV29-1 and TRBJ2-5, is SAVISQKPSRDICQRGTSLTIQCQVDSQVTMMFWYRQQPGQSLTLIATANQGSEATYESGFVIDKFPISRPNLTFSTLTVSNMSPEDSSIYLCSVGLALTPAGTQYFGPGTRLLVL.

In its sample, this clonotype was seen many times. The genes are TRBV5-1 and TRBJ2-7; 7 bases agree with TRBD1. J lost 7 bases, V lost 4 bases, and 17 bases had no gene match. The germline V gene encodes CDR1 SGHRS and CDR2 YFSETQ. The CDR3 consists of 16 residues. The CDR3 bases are TGCGCCAGCAGCCCACAGGGGTCCGGGCCCTCGAATGAGCAGTACTTC. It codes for CASSPQGSGPSNEQYF.

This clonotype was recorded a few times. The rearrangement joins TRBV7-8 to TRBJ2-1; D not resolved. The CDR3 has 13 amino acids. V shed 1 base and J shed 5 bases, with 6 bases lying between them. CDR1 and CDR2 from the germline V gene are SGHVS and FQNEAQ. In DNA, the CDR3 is TGTGCCAGCAGCTTAGTGGTTGACAATGAGCAGTTCTTC. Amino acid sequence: CASSLVVDNEQFF.

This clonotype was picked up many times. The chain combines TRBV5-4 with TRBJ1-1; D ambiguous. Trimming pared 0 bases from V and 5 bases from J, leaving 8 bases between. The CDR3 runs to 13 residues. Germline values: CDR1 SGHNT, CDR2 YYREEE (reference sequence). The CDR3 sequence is CASSLGVDTEAFF. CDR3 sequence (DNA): TGTGCCAGCAGCTTGGGTGTTGATACTGAAGCTTTCTTT.

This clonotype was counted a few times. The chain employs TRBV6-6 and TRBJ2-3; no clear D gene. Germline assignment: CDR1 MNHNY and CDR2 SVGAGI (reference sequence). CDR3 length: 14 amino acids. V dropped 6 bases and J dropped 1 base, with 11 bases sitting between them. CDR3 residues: CASSGTSGTDTQYF. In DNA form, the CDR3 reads TGTGCCAGCAGCGGCACCAGCGGCACAGATACGCAGTATTTT.

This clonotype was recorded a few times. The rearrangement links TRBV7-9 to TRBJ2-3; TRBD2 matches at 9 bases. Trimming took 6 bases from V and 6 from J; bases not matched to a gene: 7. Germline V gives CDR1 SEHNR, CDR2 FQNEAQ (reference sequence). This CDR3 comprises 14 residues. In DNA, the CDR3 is TGTGCCAGCAGGCTGCTAGCGGGGACGGATACGCAGTATTTT. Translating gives CASRLLAGTDTQYF.

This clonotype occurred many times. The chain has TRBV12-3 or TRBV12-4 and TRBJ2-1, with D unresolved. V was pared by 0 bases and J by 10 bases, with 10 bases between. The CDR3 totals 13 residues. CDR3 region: CASSLAPPREQFF. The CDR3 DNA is TGTGCCAGCAGTTTAGCCCCCCCGCGCGAGCAGTTCTTC.

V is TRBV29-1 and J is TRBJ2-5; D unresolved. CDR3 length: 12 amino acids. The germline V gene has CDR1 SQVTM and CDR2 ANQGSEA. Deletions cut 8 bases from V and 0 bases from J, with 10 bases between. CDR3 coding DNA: TGCAGCTCAACCTTGTACCAAGAGACCCAGTACTTC. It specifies CSSTLYQETQYF.

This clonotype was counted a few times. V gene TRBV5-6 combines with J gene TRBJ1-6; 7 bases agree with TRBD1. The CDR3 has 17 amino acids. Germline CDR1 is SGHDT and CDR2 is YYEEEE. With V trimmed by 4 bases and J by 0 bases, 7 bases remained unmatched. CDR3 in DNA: TGTGCCAGCAGCGAAACAGGGGTGAGCTCCTATAATTCACCCCTCCACTTT. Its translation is CASSETGVSSYNSPLHF.

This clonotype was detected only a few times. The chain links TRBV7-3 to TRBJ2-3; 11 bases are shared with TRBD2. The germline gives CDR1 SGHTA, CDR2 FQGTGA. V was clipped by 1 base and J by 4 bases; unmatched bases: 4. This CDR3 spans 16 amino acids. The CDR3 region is CASSLNSGGASDTQYF. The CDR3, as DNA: TGTGCCAGCAGCTTAAATAGCGGGGGGGCTTCAGATACGCAGTATTTT.

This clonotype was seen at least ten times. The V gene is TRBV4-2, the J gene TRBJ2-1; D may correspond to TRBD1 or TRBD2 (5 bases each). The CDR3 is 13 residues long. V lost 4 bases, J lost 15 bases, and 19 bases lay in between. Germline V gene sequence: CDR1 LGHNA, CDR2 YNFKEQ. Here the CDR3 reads CASSLLPGTVGFF. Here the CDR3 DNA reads TGTGCCAGCAGCCTCCTCCCCGGGACGGTGGGGTTCTTC.

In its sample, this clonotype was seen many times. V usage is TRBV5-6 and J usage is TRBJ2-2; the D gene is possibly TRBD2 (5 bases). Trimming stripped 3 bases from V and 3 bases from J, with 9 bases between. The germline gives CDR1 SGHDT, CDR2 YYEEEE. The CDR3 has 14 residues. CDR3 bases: TGTGCCAGCAGCTGGGAGTTGTACACCGGGGAGCTGTTTTTT. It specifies CASSWELYTGELFF.

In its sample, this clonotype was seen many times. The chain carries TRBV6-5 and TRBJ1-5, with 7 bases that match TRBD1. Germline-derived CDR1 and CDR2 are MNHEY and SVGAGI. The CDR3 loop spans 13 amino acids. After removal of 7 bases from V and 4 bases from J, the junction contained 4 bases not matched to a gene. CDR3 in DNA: TGTGCCAGCAAGGGGGCAGGGAATCAGCCCCAGCATTTT. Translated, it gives CASKGAGNQPQHF.

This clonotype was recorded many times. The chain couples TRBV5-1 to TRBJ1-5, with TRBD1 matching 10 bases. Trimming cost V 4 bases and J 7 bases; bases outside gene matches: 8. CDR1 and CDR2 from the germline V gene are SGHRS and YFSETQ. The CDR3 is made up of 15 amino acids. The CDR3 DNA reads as TGCGCCAGCAGCCCCGGGACAGGGGCCTACCAGCCCCAGCATTTT. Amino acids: CASSPGTGAYQPQHF.

In DNA form, the CDR3 reads TGTGCCAGCAGCCCAGGGTATTCAGGCGAGCAGTACTTC. Translated: CASSPGYSGEQYF. J is TRBJ2-7 and V is TRBV9, with a weak D call TRBD1 (5 bases). The CDR3 covers 13 residues. Trimming took 4 bases from V and 6 from J, leaving 14 bases between them. Germline V gives CDR1 SGDLS, CDR2 YYNGEE.

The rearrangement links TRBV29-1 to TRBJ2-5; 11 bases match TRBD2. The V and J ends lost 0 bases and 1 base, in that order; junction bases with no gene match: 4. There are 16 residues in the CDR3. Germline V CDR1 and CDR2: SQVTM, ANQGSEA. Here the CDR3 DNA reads TGCAGCGTTGAAGAGGGGACTAGCGGAGGCCAAGAGACCCAGTACTTC. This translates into CSVEEGTSGGQETQYF.

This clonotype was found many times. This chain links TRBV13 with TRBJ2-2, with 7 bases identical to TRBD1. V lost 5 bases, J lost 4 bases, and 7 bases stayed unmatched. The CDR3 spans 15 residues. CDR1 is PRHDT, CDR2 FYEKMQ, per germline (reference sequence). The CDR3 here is CASSAGQDGTGELFF. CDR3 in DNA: TGTGCCAGCAGCGCCGGACAGGATGGCACCGGGGAGCTGTTTTTT.

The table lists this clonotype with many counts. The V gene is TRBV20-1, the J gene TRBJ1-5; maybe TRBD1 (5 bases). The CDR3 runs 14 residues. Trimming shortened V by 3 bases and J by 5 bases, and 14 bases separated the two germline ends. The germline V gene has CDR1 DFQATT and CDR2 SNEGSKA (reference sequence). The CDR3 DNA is TGCAGTGCTAGCAGTACTCAGGGAGATCAGCCCCAGCATTTT. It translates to CSASSTQGDQPQHF.

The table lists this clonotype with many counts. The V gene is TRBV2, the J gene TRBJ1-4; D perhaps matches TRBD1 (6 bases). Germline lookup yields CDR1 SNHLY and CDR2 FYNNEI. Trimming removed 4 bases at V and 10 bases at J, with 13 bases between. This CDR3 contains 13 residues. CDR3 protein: CASSAQKGGKLFF. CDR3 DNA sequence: TGTGCCAGCAGTGCCCAAAAGGGGGGAAAACTGTTTTTT.

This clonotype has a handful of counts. This chain's CDR3 is CSASDLRETYEQYF. The CDR3 bases are TGCAGTGCTAGCGACTTGCGGGAGACCTACGAGCAGTACTTC. The rearrangement uses TRBV20-1 and TRBJ2-7, with 7 nucleotides matching TRBD2. CDR3 length equals 14 residues. CDR1 is DFQATT and CDR2 is SNEGSKA in the germline V gene (reference sequence). V was clipped by 3 bases and J by 2 bases; unmatched bases: 7.

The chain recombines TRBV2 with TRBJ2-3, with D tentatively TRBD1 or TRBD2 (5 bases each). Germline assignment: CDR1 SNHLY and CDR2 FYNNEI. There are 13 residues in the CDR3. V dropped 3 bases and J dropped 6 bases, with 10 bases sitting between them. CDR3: CASSDSREDTQYF. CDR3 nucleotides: TGTGCCAGCAGTGATAGCAGGGAGGATACGCAGTATTTT.

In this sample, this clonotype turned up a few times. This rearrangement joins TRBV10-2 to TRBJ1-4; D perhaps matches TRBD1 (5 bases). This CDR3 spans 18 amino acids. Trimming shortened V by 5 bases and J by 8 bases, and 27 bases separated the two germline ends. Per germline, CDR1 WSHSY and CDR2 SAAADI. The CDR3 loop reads CASSIRDWRVSGVEKLFF. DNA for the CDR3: TGCGCCAGCAGTATCCGGGACTGGAGAGTTTCGGGTGTGGAAAAACTGTTTTTT.

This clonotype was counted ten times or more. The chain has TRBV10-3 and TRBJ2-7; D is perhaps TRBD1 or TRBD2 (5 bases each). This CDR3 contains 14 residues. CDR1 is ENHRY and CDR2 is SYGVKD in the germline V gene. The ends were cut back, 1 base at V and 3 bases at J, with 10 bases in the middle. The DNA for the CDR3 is TGTGCCATCAGTGAGTACCGGGGCTTCTACGAGCAGTACTTC. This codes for CAISEYRGFYEQYF.

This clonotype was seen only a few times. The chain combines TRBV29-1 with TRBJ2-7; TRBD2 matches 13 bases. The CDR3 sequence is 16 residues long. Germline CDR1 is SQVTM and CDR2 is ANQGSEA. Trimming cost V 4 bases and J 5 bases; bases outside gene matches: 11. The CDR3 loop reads CSVGGWTSGSFHEQYF. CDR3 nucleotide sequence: TGCAGCGTTGGGGGGTGGACTAGCGGGAGTTTCCACGAGCAGTACTTC.

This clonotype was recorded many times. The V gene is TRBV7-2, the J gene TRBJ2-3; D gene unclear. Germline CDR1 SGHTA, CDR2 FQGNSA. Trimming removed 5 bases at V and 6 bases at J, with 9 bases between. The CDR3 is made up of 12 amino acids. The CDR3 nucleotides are TGTGCCAGCAGCCCTATAGGGGATACGCAGTATTTT. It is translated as CASSPIGDTQYF.

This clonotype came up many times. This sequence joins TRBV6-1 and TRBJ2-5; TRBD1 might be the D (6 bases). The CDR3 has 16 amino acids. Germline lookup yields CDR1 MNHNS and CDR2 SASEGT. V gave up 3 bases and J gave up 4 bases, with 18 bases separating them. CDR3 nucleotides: TGTGCCAGCAGTGATCGGCAGGGGCAGGGTCGAGAGACCCAGTACTTC. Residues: CASSDRQGQGRETQYF.

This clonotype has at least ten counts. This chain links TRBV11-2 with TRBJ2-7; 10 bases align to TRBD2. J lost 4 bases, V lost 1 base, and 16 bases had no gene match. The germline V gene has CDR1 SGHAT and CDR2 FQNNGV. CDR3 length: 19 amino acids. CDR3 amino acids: CASSLGPVSGGAQWYEQYF. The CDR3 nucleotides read TGTGCCAGCAGCTTAGGCCCCGTCAGCGGGGGGGCCCAGTGGTACGAGCAGTACTTC.

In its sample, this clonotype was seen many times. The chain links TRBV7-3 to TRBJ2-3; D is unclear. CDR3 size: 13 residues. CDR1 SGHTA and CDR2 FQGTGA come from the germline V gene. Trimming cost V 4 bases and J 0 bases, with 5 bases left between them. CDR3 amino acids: CASSSPSTDTQYF. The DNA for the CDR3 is TGTGCCAGCAGCTCGCCTAGCACAGATACGCAGTATTTT.

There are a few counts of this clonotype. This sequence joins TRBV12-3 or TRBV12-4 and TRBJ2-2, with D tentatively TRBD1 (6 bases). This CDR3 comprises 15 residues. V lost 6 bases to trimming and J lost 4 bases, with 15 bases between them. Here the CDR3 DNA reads TGTGCCAGCAGCCCTAAGGACAGTCCCACCGGGGAGCTGTTTTTT. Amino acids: CASSPKDSPTGELFF.

The CDR3 is CASGLEQQAHTEAFF. CDR3 DNA sequence: TGTGCTAGTGGTTTGGAACAACAGGCCCACACTGAAGCTTTCTTT. This chain joins TRBV12-5 and TRBJ1-1, with TRBD1 as a possible D gene (5 bases). V gave up 1 base and J gave up 3 bases, with 12 bases separating them. This CDR3 is 15 amino acids long. Germline CDR1 and CDR2: LGHNT and FRNRAP. Supplemented by reference TRBV12-5 and TRBJ1-1, the full variable domain reads DARVTQTPRHKVTEMGQEVTMRCQPILGHNTVFWYRQTMMQGLELLAYFRNRAPLDDSGMPKDRFSAEMPDATLATLKIQPSEPRDSAVYFCASGLEQQAHTEAFFGQGTRLTVV.

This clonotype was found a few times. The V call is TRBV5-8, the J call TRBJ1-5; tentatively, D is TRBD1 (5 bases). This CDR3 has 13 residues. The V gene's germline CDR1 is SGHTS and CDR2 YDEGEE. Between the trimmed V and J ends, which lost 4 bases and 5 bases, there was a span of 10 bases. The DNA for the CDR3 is TGTGCCAGCAGCAAATCCAGGGATCAGCCCCAGCATTTT. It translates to CASSKSRDQPQHF.